This TCR beta chain was profiled in a study of CD8+ T cells in alopecia areata. Study-wide results and caveats: Lesional scalp displayed greater clonality than normal scalp, most notably in alopecia totalis/universalis.

V was cut by 5 bases and J by 4 bases, with 12 bases left in between. From germline, CDR1 is PRHDT and CDR2 FYEKMQ (reference sequence). This CDR3 region has 13 residues. Concerning this clone itself: The antigen is undetermined.

Sequencing used cDNA as its template, made by extracting RNA and reverse transcribing it. Profiled with immunoSEQ multiplex PCR; TCRdb holds only in-frame clones, not every one. Of more than 95,000 clones listed, approximately 47% are singletons. Peripheral blood samples and lesional scalp punch biopsies were obtained from alopecia areata patients. The specimen was NKG2D-low CD8+ T cells sorted from blood. The TCR comes from a human donor with alopecia areata. The chain recombines TRBV13 with TRBJ2-7; no firm D call. In DNA, the CDR3 is TGTGCCAGCAGCCCCGGAGATCCGTACGAGCAGTACTTC. It encodes CASSPGDPYEQYF. Supplemented by reference TRBV13 and TRBJ2-7, the full variable domain reads AAGVIQSPRHLIKEKRETATLKCYPIPRHDTVYWYQQGPGQDPQFLISFYEKMQSDKGSIPDRFSAQQFSDYHSELNMSSLELGDSALYFCASSPGDPYEQYFGPGTRLTVT.